This is a list of T cell receptor beta chains from one sample in a study of cytomegalovirus exposure and HLA in healthy donors. TCRdb's copy holds only in-frame clones and misses some; the assay was immunoSEQ multiplex PCR. Of tens of thousands of clones listed, roughly 95% are singletons. The sequenced material came from PBMCs. The receptor set was obtained from a man in his late teens or twenties in good health and CMV-seronegative. Both conserved end residues are part of each CDR3. The order of the fields is CDR3 DNA, CDR3 protein, V gene, clone size, D gene, J gene. D genes are given only for firm matches. Some rows have no size entry. The others give once, few or many, or a class for an expanded clone.

DNA: TGTGCCAGCAGCTTTGAAAGGCCTCTAGAAGAGCAGTACTTC; CDR3: CASSFERPLEEQYF; V: TRBV7-9; size: .; D: .; J: TRBJ2-7
DNA: TGTGCCAGCAGCTTCGTACCAGGGGGGCCCTACGAGCAGTACTTC; CDR3: CASSFVPGGPYEQYF; V: TRBV7-2; size: .; D: .; J: TRBJ2-7
DNA: TGTGCCAGCAGTTACGGGGAGAAGTATGGCTACACCTTC; CDR3: CASSYGEKYGYTF; V: TRBV6-6; size: .; D: .; J: TRBJ1-2
DNA: TGTGCCAGCAGCGGACTAGCGGGGGGCCACCTCACAGATACGCAGTATTTT; CDR3: CASSGLAGGHLTDTQYF; V: TRBV7-3; size: once; D: TRBD2; J: TRBJ2-3
DNA: TGTGCCAGCAGCCCCCAGGGGCCCGATAATTCACCCCTCCACTTT; CDR3: CASSPQGPDNSPLHF; V: TRBV7-9; size: .; D: .; J: TRBJ1-6
DNA: TGTGCCAGCAGTCCGGGACAGGAAGGCTATGGCTACACCTTC; CDR3: CASSPGQEGYGYTF; V: TRBV6-4; size: .; D: TRBD1; J: TRBJ1-2
DNA: TGCGCCAGCAGCTTGGCGCCCGGGGAGACCCAGTACTTC; CDR3: CASSLAPGETQYF; V: TRBV5-1; size: .; D: .; J: TRBJ2-5
DNA: TGTGCCAGCAGCCCACAGGGGGCGAATGGCTACACCTTC; CDR3: CASSPQGANGYTF; V: TRBV7-3; size: .; D: TRBD1; J: TRBJ1-2
DNA: TGTGCCAGCAGGGAACTAGCGGGGGACTACAATGAGCAGTTCTTC; CDR3: CASRELAGDYNEQFF; V: TRBV7-2; size: .; D: TRBD2; J: TRBJ2-1
DNA: TGTGCCAGCAGCAGGGTAACGGGAACTAATGAAAAACTGTTTTTT; CDR3: CASSRVTGTNEKLFF; V: TRBV27; size: .; D: .; J: TRBJ1-4
DNA: TGTGCCAGCAGCCGGACTACGAGGGCTGAAGCTTTCTTT; CDR3: CASSRTTRAEAFF; V: TRBV13; size: .; D: .; J: TRBJ1-1
DNA: TGTGCCAGCAGCCCGGTACAGGGGTATGGCTACACCTTC; CDR3: CASSPVQGYGYTF; V: TRBV5-4; size: .; D: TRBD1; J: TRBJ1-2
DNA: TGTGCCAGCACAACCGGGACAGTCCCCTACTCTGGAAACACCATATATTTT; CDR3: CASTTGTVPYSGNTIYF; V: TRBV19; size: once; D: TRBD1; J: TRBJ1-3
DNA: TGTGCCAGCAGCGGTAAATTGAACACCGGGGAGCTGTTTTTT; CDR3: CASSGKLNTGELFF; V: TRBV6-5; size: .; D: .; J: TRBJ2-2
DNA: TGCGCCAGCAGCTTGGATTCAGGGGTTTACGAGCAGTACTTC; CDR3: CASSLDSGVYEQYF; V: TRBV5-1; size: .; D: .; J: TRBJ2-7
DNA: TGTGCCAGCAGCACGCCGACAGGGGGAGGCTACACCTTC; CDR3: CASSTPTGGGYTF; V: TRBV7-3; size: .; D: TRBD1; J: TRBJ1-2
DNA: TGTGCCAGCAGCTTAGACCGGACTGAAGCTTTCTTT; CDR3: CASSLDRTEAFF; V: TRBV7-8; size: .; D: .; J: TRBJ1-1
DNA: TGTGCCAGCAGCTCGGGACTCTACACCGGGGAGCTGTTTTTT; CDR3: CASSSGLYTGELFF; V: TRBV5-4; size: .; D: .; J: TRBJ2-2
DNA: TGTGCCAGCAGCTTAGCTAGAGCTAGCGGGGGGCTTGCGGAGACCCAGTACTTC; CDR3: CASSLARASGGLAETQYF; V: TRBV7-6; size: .; D: TRBD2; J: TRBJ2-5
DNA: TGTGCCAGTATTAGCAGAAAGAACACTGAAGCTTTCTTT; CDR3: CASISRKNTEAFF; V: TRBV19; size: .; D: .; J: TRBJ1-1
DNA: TGTGCCAGCAGCGCTTTCCTAGCGGGGGTCGACAATGAGCAGTTCTTC; CDR3: CASSAFLAGVDNEQFF; V: TRBV9; size: .; D: TRBD2; J: TRBJ2-1
DNA: TGTGCCAGCAGCTCCAGCTTAACAGGCCCAGATACGCAGTATTTT; CDR3: CASSSSLTGPDTQYF; V: TRBV6-1; size: .; D: .; J: TRBJ2-3
DNA: TGTGCCAGCTCACCAGGGACACTCAACACCGGGGAGCTGTTTTTT; CDR3: CASSPGTLNTGELFF; V: TRBV18; size: once; D: .; J: TRBJ2-2
DNA: TGTGCCAGCAGTAGCGGGGGGCAGAACACCGGGGAGCTGTTTTTT; CDR3: CASSSGGQNTGELFF; V: TRBV27; size: .; D: TRBD2; J: TRBJ2-2
DNA: TGTGCCAGCAGCAAACGTCCGGGACAGGGTGGCAATGAGCAGTTCTTC; CDR3: CASSKRPGQGGNEQFF; V: TRBV14; size: .; D: TRBD1; J: TRBJ2-1
DNA: TGTGCCAGTAGTATCTTCCGGGACAGGGGTACCTACGAGCAGTACTTC; CDR3: CASSIFRDRGTYEQYF; V: TRBV19; size: .; D: TRBD1; J: TRBJ2-7
DNA: TGTGCCAGTAGTCCCGGGACAGGGGCTAACTATGGCTACACCTTC; CDR3: CASSPGTGANYGYTF; V: TRBV19; size: .; D: TRBD1; J: TRBJ1-2
DNA: TGTGCCAGCGGAGGATTCGGGGAGACCCAGTACTTC; CDR3: CASGGFGETQYF; V: TRBV9; size: .; D: .; J: TRBJ2-5
DNA: TGTGCCAGCTCCCCATCACAGTCTGGCTACACCTTC; CDR3: CASSPSQSGYTF; V: TRBV28; size: .; D: .; J: TRBJ1-2
DNA: TGTGCCTTTCCCGGGTCCCAGTACTTC; CDR3: CAFPGSQYF; V: TRBV30; size: .; D: .; J: TRBJ2-5
DNA: TGTGCCAGCAGTTCCCGGACAGCTAGCACAGATACGCAGTATTTT; CDR3: CASSSRTASTDTQYF; V: TRBV27; size: .; D: .; J: TRBJ2-3
DNA: TGTGCCAGCAGACCCAGGGTCGAGTCGGACAATGAGCAGTTCTTC; CDR3: CASRPRVESDNEQFF; V: TRBV6-1; size: .; D: .; J: TRBJ2-1
DNA: TGTGCCAGCAGTCCGGGACAGGGAGGCAATCAGCCCCAGCATTTT; CDR3: CASSPGQGGNQPQHF; V: TRBV5-4; size: .; D: TRBD1; J: TRBJ1-5
DNA: TGTGCCAGCAGCTTAGGGAGGGGGCTGACAGATACGCAGTATTTT; CDR3: CASSLGRGLTDTQYF; V: TRBV11-1; size: once; D: .; J: TRBJ2-3
DNA: TGTGCCAGCAGCTTCCATCGACAGGGCTTCTCCTACGAGCAGTACTTC; CDR3: CASSFHRQGFSYEQYF; V: TRBV9; size: .; D: TRBD1; J: TRBJ2-7
DNA: TGCGCCAGCCGCGGGACGTTCGATGGCTACACCTTC; CDR3: CASRGTFDGYTF; V: TRBV5-1; size: once; D: .; J: TRBJ1-2
DNA: TGTGCCAGCAGTTTACGGGGTTCCTACGAGCAGTACTTC; CDR3: CASSLRGSYEQYF; V: TRBV27; size: .; D: .; J: TRBJ2-7
DNA: TGCGCCAGCAGCCAGGCGGGGGTACCTAACACCGGGGAGCTGTTTTTT; CDR3: CASSQAGVPNTGELFF; V: TRBV4-1; size: once; D: TRBD2; J: TRBJ2-2
DNA: TGCGCCAGCAGCCAAGTCTTAGGGACAGAGAACACTGAAGCTTTCTTT; CDR3: CASSQVLGTENTEAFF; V: TRBV4-1; size: .; D: TRBD1; J: TRBJ1-1
DNA: TGTGCCAGCAGCGCATTAGGGACAGGGGAAGCCGGGGAGCTGTTTTTT; CDR3: CASSALGTGEAGELFF; V: TRBV6-4; size: .; D: TRBD1; J: TRBJ2-2
DNA: TGTGCCAGCCTCACGCGGGGGGCCTTCTATGGCTACACCTTC; CDR3: CASLTRGAFYGYTF; V: TRBV28; size: .; D: .; J: TRBJ1-2
DNA: TGTGCCAGCAGCTTGGGTGTACAGAGACCTGGCTACACCTTC; CDR3: CASSLGVQRPGYTF; V: TRBV5-6; size: .; D: .; J: TRBJ1-2
DNA: TGTGCCTTCGGACAGGGGGTGACTGAAGCTTTCTTT; CDR3: CAFGQGVTEAFF; V: TRBV30; size: .; D: TRBD1; J: TRBJ1-1
DNA: TGTGCCATCAGTCCCGGGACAGGGACGAACACTGAAGCTTTCTTT; CDR3: CAISPGTGTNTEAFF; V: TRBV10-3; size: .; D: TRBD1; J: TRBJ1-1
DNA: TGTGCCAGCAGTTTAGGACACAGGGTCCACGAGCAGTACTTC; CDR3: CASSLGHRVHEQYF; V: TRBV27; size: .; D: .; J: TRBJ2-7